Listed below are T cell receptor beta chains from one sample, sequenced in a study of cytomegalovirus exposure and HLA in healthy donors. Clones were read by immunoSEQ multiplex PCR, and TCRdb kept only the in-frame ones, dropping some. The table lists some 200,000 clones, around 74% of them singletons. The material sequenced was PBMCs. The origin of the receptors is a girl between 5 and 17 years old in good health and CMV-seropositive. Each CDR3 is given without its conserved first and last residue.

TRBJ2-3	TRBV6-4	ASSDSVRGDTQY
TRBJ2-7	TRBV7-9	ASVAGGLAGDEQY
TRBJ2-2	TRBV18	ASSQTGSDTGELF
TRBJ2-5	TRBV6-5	ASSYAWGGGRETQY
TRBJ2-7	TRBV6-5	ASSYSGAGRNYEQY
TRBJ1-2	TRBV11-3	ASSAPKGVSGGYT
TRBJ2-2	TRBV9	ASSVEASGGTGELF
TRBJ2-2	TRBV9	ASSGRGNTGELF
TRBJ1-1	TRBV9	ASSVSPSTGNTEAF
TRBJ2-3	TRBV7-6	ASSLGPSGGSDTQY
TRBJ2-5	TRBV2	ASDLTGGPETQY
TRBJ2-5	TRBV6-1	ASSVHTGVVETQY
TRBJ1-1	TRBV5-5	ASLEGKRAEAF
TRBJ2-7	TRBV5-1	ASSPGTSGVEQY
TRBJ2-1	TRBV27	ASSLGRSLYNEQF
TRBJ1-6	TRBV19	ASSSQANSPLH
TRBJ1-2	TRBV6-5	ASSYAANYGYT